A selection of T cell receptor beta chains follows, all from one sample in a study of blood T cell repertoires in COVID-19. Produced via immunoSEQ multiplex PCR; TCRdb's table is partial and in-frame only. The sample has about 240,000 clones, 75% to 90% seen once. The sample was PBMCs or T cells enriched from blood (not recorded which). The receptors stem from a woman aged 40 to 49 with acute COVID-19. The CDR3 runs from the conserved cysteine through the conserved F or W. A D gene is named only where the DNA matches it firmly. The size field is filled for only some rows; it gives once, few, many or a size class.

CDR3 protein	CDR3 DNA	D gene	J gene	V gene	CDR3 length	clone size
CASSVASVPPLDGYTF	TGTGCCAGCAGCGTAGCTTCGGTTCCGCCCCTGGATGGCTACACCTTC	NA	TRBJ1-2	TRBV9	16	NA
CASSQSGGSYNEQFF	TGTGCCAGCAGTCAGTCGGGGGGTTCCTACAATGAGCAGTTCTTC	TRBD2	TRBJ2-1	TRBV27	15	NA
CASGAGPSNQPQHF	TGTGCCAGCGGGGCAGGGCCCAGCAATCAGCCCCAGCATTTT	NA	TRBJ1-5	TRBV7-2	14	NA
CASSYGEVFSYGYTF	TGTGCCAGCAGCTATGGAGAGGTTTTCAGCTATGGCTACACCTTC	NA	TRBJ1-2	TRBV9	15	once
CASMADDGGDTQYF	TGTGCCAGCATGGCGGATGACGGAGGGGATACGCAGTATTTT	NA	TRBJ2-3	TRBV28	14	NA
CASSLIKNYGYTF	TGTGCCAGCAGCTTGATTAAAAACTATGGCTACACCTTC	NA	TRBJ1-2	TRBV5-6	13	NA
CASSSHGSGSYEQFF	TGTGCCAGCAGTAGCCACGGGAGCGGGAGTTATGAGCAGTTCTTC	TRBD2	TRBJ2-1	TRBV6-4	15	NA
CASSVAGVAGNTIYF	TGTGCCAGCAGCGTAGCAGGGGTGGCTGGAAACACCATATATTTT	NA	TRBJ1-3	TRBV9	15	few
CASSYIPGRGSDTQYF	TGTGCCAGCAGTTACATTCCAGGCAGGGGGTCGGATACGCAGTATTTT	TRBD1	TRBJ2-3	TRBV6-5	16	once
CASSSAGARYTF	TGTGCCAGCAGTTCAGCAGGCGCGCGCTACACCTTC	NA	TRBJ1-2	TRBV27	12	NA
CASNRTSGRLVYEQYF	TGTGCCAGCAATAGGACTAGCGGGAGACTGGTCTACGAGCAGTACTTC	TRBD2	TRBJ2-7	TRBV6-4	16	NA
CASSSIPGQEDSYGYTF	TGCGCCAGCAGCTCTATACCGGGACAGGAAGACTCCTATGGCTACACCTTC	TRBD1	TRBJ1-2	TRBV5-1	17	NA
CASSEQGDTGELFF	TGTGCCAGCAGTGAACAGGGGGACACCGGGGAGCTGTTTTTT	TRBD1	TRBJ2-2	TRBV6-1	14	few
CASSRQETMKEQFF	TGCGCCAGCAGCCGACAGGAAACAATGAAAGAGCAGTTCTTC	NA	TRBJ2-1	TRBV5-1	14	NA
CASSLGGGADSPLHF	TGCGCCAGCAGCTTAGGGGGGGGAGCGGATTCACCCCTCCACTTT	NA	TRBJ1-6	TRBV5-1	15	NA
CASSLPVAGGTAHEQFF	TGTGCCAGCAGCTTACCCGTAGCGGGAGGGACGGCCCATGAGCAGTTCTTC	TRBD2	TRBJ2-1	TRBV7-9	17	NA
CASRRTGHYEQYF	TGTGCCAGCAGACGGACAGGACACTACGAGCAGTACTTC	TRBD1	TRBJ2-7	TRBV27	13	NA
CASSDTGNSPLHF	TGTGCCAGCAGTGACACAGGGAATTCACCCCTCCACTTT	NA	TRBJ1-6	TRBV6-4	13	NA
CASSEVSGGVQPQHF	TGTGCCAGCAGTGAAGTATCAGGGGGAGTGCAGCCCCAGCATTTT	TRBD1	TRBJ1-5	TRBV6-1	15	medium-sized